A selection of T cell receptor beta chains follows, all from one sample in a study of T cell repertoires in cytomegalovirus infection. TCRdb re-derived calls from the reads in MiXCR, one entry per CDR3 protein. The repertoire consists of roughly 800,000 distinct CDR3 sequences, with about 28% occurring once and the leading ten covering roughly 13%. No antigens are known for them. Sample: cultured CD8+ T cells from PBMCs, taken from culture after CMV antigen stimulation. The receptors here all came from a human donor in good health (CMV status not recorded). Some clones in this sample may be carry-over from other donors' samples. Both conserved end residues are part of each CDR3. D genes are given only for firm matches. A row's size may be missing; if present it is once, few, many or a size class.

cdr3_aa | cdr3_nt | j_call | v_call | d_call | clone_size
CASSSPGLREDHTEAFF | TGTGCCAGCAGCTCCCCCGGTTTGAGGGAGGACCACACTGAAGCTTTCTTT | TRBJ1-1 | TRBV5-4 | . | .
CASSYSGTPNTEAFF | TGTGCCAGCAGTTACTCCGGGACCCCGAACACTGAAGCTTTCTTT | TRBJ1-1 | TRBV6-5 | . | many
CASSLRDRVNEQYF | TGCGCCAGCAGCTTGCGGGACAGGGTGAACGAGCAGTACTTC | TRBJ2-7 | TRBV5-1 | TRBD1 | many
CASSSLGTSGGFEQFF | TGTGCCAGCAGCTCCCTAGGGACTAGCGGGGGGTTTGAGCAGTTCTTC | TRBJ2-1 | TRBV3-1 | TRBD2 | .
CSATRDEGDTQYF | TGCAGTGCTACTCGGGATGAGGGAGATACGCAGTATTTT | TRBJ2-3 | TRBV20-1 | . | once
CASSPWSRDRETEAFF | TGTGCCAGCAGCCCATGGTCCCGGGACAGGGAAACTGAAGCTTTCTTT | TRBJ1-1 | TRBV11-2 | TRBD1 | .
CASTLGSAEKLFF | TGTGCCAGCACCCTGGGGTCGGCCGAAAAACTGTTTTTT | TRBJ1-4 | TRBV5-5 | . | .
CASSLPGTPENEQFF | TGTGCCAGCAGCCTTCCCGGGACGCCAGAGAATGAGCAGTTCTTC | TRBJ2-1 | TRBV7-3 | . | many
CASRSLRFTEAFF | TGCGCCAGCAGATCTCTCCGCTTCACTGAAGCTTTCTTT | TRBJ1-1 | TRBV4-1 | . | many
CATRGSYNSPLHF | TGTGCTACCAGGGGCTCCTATAATTCACCCCTCCACTTT | TRBJ1-6 | TRBV7-9 | . | .
CASITPHSIGVTGELFF | TGTGCCAGCATCACTCCCCATAGTATTGGGGTCACCGGGGAGCTGTTTTTT | TRBJ2-2 | TRBV7-2 | . | many
CASSRSTVNTEAFF | TGCGCCAGCAGCCGTTCGACAGTGAACACTGAAGCTTTCTTT | TRBJ1-1 | TRBV4-1 | . | few
CASSEAVETQYF | TGTGCCAGCTCGGAGGCAGTAGAGACCCAGTACTTC | TRBJ2-5 | TRBV28 | . | .
CASSSGEATSFFRETQYF | TGTGCCAGCAGTTCGGGAGAGGCGACTAGCTTCTTCCGAGAGACCCAGTACTTC | TRBJ2-5 | TRBV27 | TRBD2 | few
CASIGGGSTEAFF | TGTGCCAGCATCGGGGGGGGTAGCACTGAAGCTTTCTTT | TRBJ1-1 | TRBV7-6 | . | many
CASSIGHNTEAYF | TGTGCCAGCAGCATTGGACATAACACTGAAGCTTACTTT | TRBJ1-1 | TRBV7-2 | . | .
CARKGRGSNSPLHF | TGTGCCAGGAAGGGTCGGGGAAGTAATTCACCCCTCCACTTT | TRBJ1-6 | TRBV7-9 | . | .
CASSLNSRTELQYF | TGTGCCAGCAGCTTGAACTCGCGAACAGAATTGCAGTACTTC | TRBJ2-7 | TRBV7-2 | . | few
CASSVAGEGDGGELFF | TGTGCCAGCAGCGTAGCTGGCGAAGGCGACGGCGGGGAGCTGTTTTTT | TRBJ2-2 | TRBV9 | . | .
CAISDRTENTGELFF | TGTGCCATCAGTGACCGGACAGAGAACACCGGGGAGCTGTTTTTT | TRBJ2-2 | TRBV10-3 | . | .
CASSSRGGDYGYTF | TGTGCCAGCAGCTCCCGGGGGGGTGACTATGGCTACACCTTC | TRBJ1-2 | TRBV11-2 | . | .
CATSEGQDYINEKLFF | TGTGCCACCTCCGAGGGACAGGATTATATTAATGAAAAACTGTTTTTT | TRBJ1-4 | TRBV15 | TRBD1 | .
CASSFTPFGGYEKLFF | TGTGCCAGCAGTTTTACCCCGTTCGGGGGATATGAAAAACTGTTTTTT | TRBJ1-4 | TRBV28 | . | .
CATADGNTYNEQFF | TGTGCCACCGCGGACGGAAACACCTACAATGAGCAGTTCTTC | TRBJ2-1 | TRBV19 | . | .
CASRGRFELSDSGANVLTF | TGTGCCAGCAGGGGCCGCTTCGAACTAAGTGATTCTGGGGCCAACGTCCTGACTTTC | TRBJ2-6 | TRBV6-1 | . | .
CASSLAQMVPGRRYTEAFF | TGTGCCAGCAGCTTAGCGCAAATGGTGCCGGGGCGCAGGTACACTGAAGCTTTCTTT | TRBJ1-1 | TRBV7-6 | . | many
CASSLAGQHYEQYF | TGTGCCAGCAGTTTGGCGGGACAGCACTACGAGCAGTACTTC | TRBJ2-7 | TRBV12-3/TRBV12-4 | . | .
CASSEGDRGDSPLHF | TGTGCCAGCAGTGAGGGAGACAGGGGAGATTCACCCCTCCACTTT | TRBJ1-6 | TRBV2 | TRBD1 | .
CASREGRELNQPQHF | TGTGCCAGCAGAGAAGGCAGGGAGCTCAATCAGCCCCAGCATTTT | TRBJ1-5 | TRBV6-1 | . | few
CASTLLAGGADGYTF | TGCGCCAGCACTCTTCTTGCAGGGGGCGCGGATGGCTACACCTTC | TRBJ1-2 | TRBV5-1 | TRBD1 | .
CASSDPGQHYEQYF | TGTGCCAGCAGTGACCCGGGACAACATTACGAGCAGTACTTC | TRBJ2-7 | TRBV27 | . | .
CASGTILPGQGFGYTF | TGTGCCAGCGGGACCATTCTTCCGGGACAGGGTTTCGGCTACACCTTC | TRBJ1-2 | TRBV6-6 | TRBD1 | .
CASSKTGVKDYEQYF | TGTGCCAGCAGTAAAACAGGGGTTAAGGACTACGAGCAGTACTTC | TRBJ2-7 | TRBV12-3/TRBV12-4 | TRBD1 | few
CASSFGRGADTGELFF | TGTGCCAGCAGTTTCGGGAGGGGGGCCGACACCGGGGAGCTGTTTTTT | TRBJ2-2 | TRBV6-6 | TRBD2 | .